The following is a T cell receptor beta chain sequence with its context. Its antigen is unknown. With baseline, cycle 4 day 1, and cycle 7 day 1 as timepoints, blood was sampled. Here immunoSEQ multiplex PCR was the method, and the copy in TCRdb shows in-frame clones only, minus some. In the table there are around 67,000 clones, 88% of which are singletons. The CDR3 totals 15 residues. Germline V gives CDR1 SGHVS, CDR2 FQNEAQ. Trimming removed 7 bases from V and 3 bases from J, with 19 bases in between. These data are taken from a study of OX40 agonist ivuxolimab in advanced cancers. Study as a whole: Six ivuxolimab dose levels, 0.01 to 10 mg/kg, were given intravenously every 2 weeks.

Overall study findings and caveats: Blood T cells, both CD4+ and CD8+, expanded clonally by week 6 at 0.1 to 3.0 mg/kg. Some of the lowest clonal expansion was seen in partial responders at 0.1-3.0 mg/kg.

The sequences come from CD4+ or CD8+ T cells sorted from blood, collected in a trial of the OX40 agonist ivuxolimab. This clonotype was obtained from an adult with an advanced solid tumor such as melanoma, head and neck, liver or kidney cancer. The chain has TRBV7-8 and TRBJ2-7, with D hard to call. CDR3 region: CASTQPRPGNYEQYF. CDR3 nucleotide sequence: TGTGCCAGCACCCAACCGAGGCCAGGCAACTACGAGCAGTACTTC.